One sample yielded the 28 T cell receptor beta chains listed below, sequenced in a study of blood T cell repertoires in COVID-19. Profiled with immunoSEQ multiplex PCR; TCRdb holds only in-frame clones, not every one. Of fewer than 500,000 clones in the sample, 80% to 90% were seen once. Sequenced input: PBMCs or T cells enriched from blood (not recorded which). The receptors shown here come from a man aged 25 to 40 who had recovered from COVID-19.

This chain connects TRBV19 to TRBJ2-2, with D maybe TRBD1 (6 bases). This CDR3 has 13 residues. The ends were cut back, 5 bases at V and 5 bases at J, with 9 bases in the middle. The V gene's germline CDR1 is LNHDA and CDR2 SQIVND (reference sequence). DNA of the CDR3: TGTGCCAGTAGTCCAGGGGAGACCGGGGAGCTGTTTTTT. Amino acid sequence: CASSPGETGELFF.

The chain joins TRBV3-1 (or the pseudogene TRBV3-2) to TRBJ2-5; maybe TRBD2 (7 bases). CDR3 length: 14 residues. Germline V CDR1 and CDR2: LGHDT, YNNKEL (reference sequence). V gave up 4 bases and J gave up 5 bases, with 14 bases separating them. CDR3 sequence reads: CASSRGGAWETQYF. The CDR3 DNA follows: TGTGCCAGCAGCCGTGGGGGGGCCTGGGAGACCCAGTACTTC.

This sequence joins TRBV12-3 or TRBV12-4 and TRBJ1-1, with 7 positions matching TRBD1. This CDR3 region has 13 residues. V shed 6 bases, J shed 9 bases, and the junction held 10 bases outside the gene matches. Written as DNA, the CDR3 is TGTGCCAGCAGACTACCGGGACAGATTAAAGCTTTCTTT. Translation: CASRLPGQIKAFF.

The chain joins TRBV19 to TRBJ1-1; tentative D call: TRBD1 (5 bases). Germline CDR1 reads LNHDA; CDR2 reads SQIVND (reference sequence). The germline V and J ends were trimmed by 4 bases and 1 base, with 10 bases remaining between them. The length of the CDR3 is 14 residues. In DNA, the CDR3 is TGTGCCAGTAGTAGGGGACTGGAGAACACTGAAGCTTTCTTT. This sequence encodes CASSRGLENTEAFF.

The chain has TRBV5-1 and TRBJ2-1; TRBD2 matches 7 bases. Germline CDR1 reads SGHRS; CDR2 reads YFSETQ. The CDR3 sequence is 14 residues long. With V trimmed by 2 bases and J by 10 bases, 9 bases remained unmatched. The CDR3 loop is CASSLGWRGGEQFF. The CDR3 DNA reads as TGCGCCAGCAGCTTAGGGTGGCGGGGAGGGGAGCAGTTCTTC.

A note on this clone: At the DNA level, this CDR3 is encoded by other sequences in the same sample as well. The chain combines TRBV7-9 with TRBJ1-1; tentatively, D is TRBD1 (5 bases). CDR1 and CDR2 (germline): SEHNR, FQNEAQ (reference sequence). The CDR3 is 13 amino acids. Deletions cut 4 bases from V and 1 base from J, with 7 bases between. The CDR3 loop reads CASSSTGNTEAFF. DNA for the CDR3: TGTGCCAGCAGCTCTACAGGGAACACTGAAGCTTTCTTT.

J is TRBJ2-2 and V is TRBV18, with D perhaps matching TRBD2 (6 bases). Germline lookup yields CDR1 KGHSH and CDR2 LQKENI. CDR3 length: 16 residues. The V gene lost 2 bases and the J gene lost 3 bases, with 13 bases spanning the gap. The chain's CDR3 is CASSPRAGGDTGELFF. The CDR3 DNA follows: TGTGCCAGCTCACCAAGGGCCGGCGGGGACACCGGGGAGCTGTTTTTT.

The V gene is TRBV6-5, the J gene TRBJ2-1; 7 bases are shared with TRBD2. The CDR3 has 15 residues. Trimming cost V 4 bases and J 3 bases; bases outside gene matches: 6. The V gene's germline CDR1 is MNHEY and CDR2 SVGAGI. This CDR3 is CASSFTGLGYNEQFF. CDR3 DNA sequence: TGTGCCAGCAGTTTCACAGGACTAGGCTACAATGAGCAGTTCTTC.

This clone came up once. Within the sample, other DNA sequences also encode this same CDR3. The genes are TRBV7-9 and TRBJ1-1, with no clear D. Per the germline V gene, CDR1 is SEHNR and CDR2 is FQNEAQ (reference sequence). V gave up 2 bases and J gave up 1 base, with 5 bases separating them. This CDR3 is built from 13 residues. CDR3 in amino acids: CASSLSGNTEAFF. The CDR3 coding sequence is TGTGCCAGCAGCTTAAGCGGGAACACTGAAGCTTTCTTT.

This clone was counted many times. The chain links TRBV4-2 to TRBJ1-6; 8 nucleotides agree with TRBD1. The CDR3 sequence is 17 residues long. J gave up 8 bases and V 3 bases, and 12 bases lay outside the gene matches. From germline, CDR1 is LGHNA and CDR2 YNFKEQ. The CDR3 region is CASSQGAWTGFDSPLHF. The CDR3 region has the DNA TGTGCCAGCAGCCAGGGGGCCTGGACAGGGTTTGATTCACCCCTCCACTTT.

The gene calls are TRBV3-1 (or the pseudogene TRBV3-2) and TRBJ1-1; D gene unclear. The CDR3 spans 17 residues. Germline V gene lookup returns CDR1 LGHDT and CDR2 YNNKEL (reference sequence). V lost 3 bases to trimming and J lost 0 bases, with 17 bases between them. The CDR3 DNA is TGTGCCAGCAGCCAGATACCCCTTTTAACAGTGAACACTGAAGCTTTCTTT. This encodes CASSQIPLLTVNTEAFF.

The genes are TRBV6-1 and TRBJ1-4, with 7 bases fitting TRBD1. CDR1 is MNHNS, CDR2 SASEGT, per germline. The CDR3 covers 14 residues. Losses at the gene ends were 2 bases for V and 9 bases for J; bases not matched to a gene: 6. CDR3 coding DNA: TGTGCCAGCAGTGAAAACCAGGGGGATCAAAAACTGTTTTTT. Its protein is CASSENQGDQKLFF.

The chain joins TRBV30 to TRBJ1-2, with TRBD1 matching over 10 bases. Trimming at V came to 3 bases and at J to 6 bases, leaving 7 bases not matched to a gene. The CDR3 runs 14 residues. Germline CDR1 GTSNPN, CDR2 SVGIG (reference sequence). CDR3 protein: CAWRVGTGDDGYTF. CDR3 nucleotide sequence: TGTGCCTGGAGAGTAGGGACAGGGGACGATGGCTACACCTTC.

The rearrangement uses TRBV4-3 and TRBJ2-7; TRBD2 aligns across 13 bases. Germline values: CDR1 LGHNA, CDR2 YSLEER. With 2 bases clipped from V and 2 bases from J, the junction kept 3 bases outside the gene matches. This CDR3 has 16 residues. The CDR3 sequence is CASSQHTSGGAYEQYF. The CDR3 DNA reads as TGCGCCAGCAGCCAACACACTAGCGGGGGGGCCTACGAGCAGTACTTC.

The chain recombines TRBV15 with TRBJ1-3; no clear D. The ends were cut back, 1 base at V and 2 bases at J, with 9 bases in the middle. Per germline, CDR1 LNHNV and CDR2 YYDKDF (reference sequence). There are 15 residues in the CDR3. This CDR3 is CATSRVVGTGNTIYF. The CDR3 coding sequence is TGTGCCACCAGCAGAGTCGTGGGCACTGGAAACACCATATATTTT.

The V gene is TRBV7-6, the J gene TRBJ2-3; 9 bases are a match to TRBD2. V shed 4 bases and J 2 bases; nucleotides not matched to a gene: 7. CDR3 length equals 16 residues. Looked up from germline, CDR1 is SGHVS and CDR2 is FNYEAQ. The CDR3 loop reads CASSSVAGATTDTQYF. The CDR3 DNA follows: TGTGCCAGCAGCTCAGTAGCGGGGGCCACCACAGATACGCAGTATTTT. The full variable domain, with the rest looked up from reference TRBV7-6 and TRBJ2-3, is GAGVSQSPRYKVTKRGQDVALRCDPISGHVSLYWYRQALGQGPEFLTYFNYEAQQDKSGLPNDRFSAERPEGSISTLTIQRTEQRDSAMYRCASSSVAGATTDTQYFGPGTRLTVL.

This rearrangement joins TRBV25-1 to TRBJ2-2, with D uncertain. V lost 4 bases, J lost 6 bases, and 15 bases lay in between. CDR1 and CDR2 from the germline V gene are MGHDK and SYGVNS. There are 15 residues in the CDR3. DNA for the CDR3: TGTGCCAGCAGTGTTCGCGCTAGGTCCGCCGGGGAGCTGTTTTTT. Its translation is CASSVRARSAGELFF.

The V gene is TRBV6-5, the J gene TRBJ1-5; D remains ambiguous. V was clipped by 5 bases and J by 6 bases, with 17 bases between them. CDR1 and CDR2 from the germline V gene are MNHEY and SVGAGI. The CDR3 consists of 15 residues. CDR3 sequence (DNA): TGTGCCAGCAGTCTTGAGAGGGCGGCGGGTCAGCCCCAGCATTTT. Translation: CASSLERAAGQPQHF.

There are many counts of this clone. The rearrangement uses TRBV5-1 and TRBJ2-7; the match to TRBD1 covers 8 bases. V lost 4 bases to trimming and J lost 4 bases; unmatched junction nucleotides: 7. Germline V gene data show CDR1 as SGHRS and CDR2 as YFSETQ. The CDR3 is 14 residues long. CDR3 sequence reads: CASSLRQGWYEQYF. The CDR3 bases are TGCGCCAGCAGCCTGAGACAGGGGTGGTACGAGCAGTACTTC.

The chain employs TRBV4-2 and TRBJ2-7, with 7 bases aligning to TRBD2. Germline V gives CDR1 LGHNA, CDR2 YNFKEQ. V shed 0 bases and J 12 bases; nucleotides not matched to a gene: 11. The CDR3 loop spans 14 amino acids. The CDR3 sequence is CASSQDLESGTAYF. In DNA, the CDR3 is TGTGCCAGCAGCCAAGATCTCGAGAGCGGGACCGCGTACTTC.

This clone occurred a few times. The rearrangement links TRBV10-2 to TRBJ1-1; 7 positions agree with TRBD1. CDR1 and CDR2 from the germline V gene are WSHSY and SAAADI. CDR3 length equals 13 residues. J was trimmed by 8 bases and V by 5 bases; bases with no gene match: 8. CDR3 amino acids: CASSRTGRWEAFF. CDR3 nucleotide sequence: TGCGCCAGCAGTAGGACAGGCCGCTGGGAAGCTTTCTTT.

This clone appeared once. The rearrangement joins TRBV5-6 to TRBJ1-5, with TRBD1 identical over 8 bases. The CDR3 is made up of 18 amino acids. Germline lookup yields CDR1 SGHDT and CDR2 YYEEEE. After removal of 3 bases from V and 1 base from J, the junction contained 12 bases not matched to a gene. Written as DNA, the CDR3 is TGTGCCAGCAGCTACGGACAGGGAGGGGTTGGGAGCAATCAGCCCCAGCATTTT. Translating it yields CASSYGQGGVGSNQPQHF.

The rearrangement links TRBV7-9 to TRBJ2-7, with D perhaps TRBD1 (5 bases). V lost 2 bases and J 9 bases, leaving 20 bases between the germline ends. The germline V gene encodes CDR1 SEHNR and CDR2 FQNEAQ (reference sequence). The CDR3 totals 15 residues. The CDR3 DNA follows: TGTGCCAGCAGCTTACAGGGCCTGGGCTTTTCCGGGCAGTACTTC. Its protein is CASSLQGLGFSGQYF.

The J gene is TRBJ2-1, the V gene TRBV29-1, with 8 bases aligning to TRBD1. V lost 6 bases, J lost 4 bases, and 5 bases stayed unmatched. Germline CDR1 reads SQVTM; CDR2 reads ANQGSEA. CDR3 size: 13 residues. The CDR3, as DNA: TGCAGCGTGACAGGGGCGGGTTACAATGAGCAGTTCTTC. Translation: CSVTGAGYNEQFF.

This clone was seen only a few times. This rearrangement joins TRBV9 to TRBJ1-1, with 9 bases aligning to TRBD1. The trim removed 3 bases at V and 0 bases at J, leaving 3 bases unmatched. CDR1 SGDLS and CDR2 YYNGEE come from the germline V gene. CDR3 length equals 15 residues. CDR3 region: CASSERDRVNTEAFF. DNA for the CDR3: TGTGCCAGCAGCGAGAGGGACAGGGTGAACACTGAAGCTTTCTTT.

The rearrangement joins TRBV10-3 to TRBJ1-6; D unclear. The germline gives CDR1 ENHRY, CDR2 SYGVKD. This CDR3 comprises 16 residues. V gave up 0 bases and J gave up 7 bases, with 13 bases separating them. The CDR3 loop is CAISESTSGANSPLHF. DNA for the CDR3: TGTGCCATCAGTGAGTCGACATCAGGTGCCAATTCACCCCTCCACTTT.

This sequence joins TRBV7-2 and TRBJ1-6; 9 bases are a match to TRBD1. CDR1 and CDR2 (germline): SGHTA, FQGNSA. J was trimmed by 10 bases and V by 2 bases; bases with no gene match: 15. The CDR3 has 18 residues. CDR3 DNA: TGTGCCAGCAGCTTAACCCCCCCCGGACAGGGGAACCCATCACCCCTCCACTTT. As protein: CASSLTPPGQGNPSPLHF.

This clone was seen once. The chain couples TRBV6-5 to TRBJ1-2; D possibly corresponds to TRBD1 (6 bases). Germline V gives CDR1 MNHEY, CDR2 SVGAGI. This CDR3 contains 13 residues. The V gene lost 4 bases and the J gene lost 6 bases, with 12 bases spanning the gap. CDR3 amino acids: CASSLTGLDGYTF. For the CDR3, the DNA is TGTGCCAGCAGTTTGACAGGTCTAGATGGCTACACCTTC.